This entry describes one T cell receptor beta chain. Some clones are missing from TCRdb's copy, which holds only in-frame ones; the method was immunoSEQ multiplex PCR. The sample shows 14,000 or so clones, about 77% of them seen only once. The source of the sample is a study of OX40 agonist ivuxolimab in advanced cancers. The sequencing here drew on CD4+ or CD8+ T cells sorted from blood, taken in a trial of the OX40 agonist ivuxolimab. This sequence was found in an adult with an advanced solid tumor such as melanoma, head and neck, liver or kidney cancer.

CDR3: CASSAVGENTGELFF. The CDR3 DNA is TGTGCCAGCAGCGCCGTTGGGGAGAACACCGGGGAGCTGTTTTTT. J is TRBJ2-2 and V is TRBV9, with D uncertain. CDR1 and CDR2 (germline): SGDLS, YYNGEE. This CDR3 has 15 residues. V gave up 3 bases and J gave up 1 base, with 10 bases separating them.